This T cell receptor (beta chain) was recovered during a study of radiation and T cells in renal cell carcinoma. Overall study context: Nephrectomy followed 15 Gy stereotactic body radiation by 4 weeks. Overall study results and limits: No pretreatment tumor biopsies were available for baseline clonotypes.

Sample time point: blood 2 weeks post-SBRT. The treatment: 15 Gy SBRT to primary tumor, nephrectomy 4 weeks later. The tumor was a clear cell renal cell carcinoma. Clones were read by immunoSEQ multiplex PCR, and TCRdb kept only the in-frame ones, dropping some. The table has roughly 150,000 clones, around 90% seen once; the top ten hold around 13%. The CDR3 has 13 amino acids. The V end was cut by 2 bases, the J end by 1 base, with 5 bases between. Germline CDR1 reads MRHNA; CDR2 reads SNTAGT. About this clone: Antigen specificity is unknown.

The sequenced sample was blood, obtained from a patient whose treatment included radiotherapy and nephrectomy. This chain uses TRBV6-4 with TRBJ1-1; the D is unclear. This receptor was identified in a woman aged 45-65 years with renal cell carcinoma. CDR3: CASSDGTNTEAFF. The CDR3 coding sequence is TGTGCCAGCAGTGACGGCACGAACACTGAAGCTTTCTTT.